Sequencing of this TCR beta chain was carried out in a study of CD4+ T cells in melanoma. CDR1 is PRHDT, CDR2 FYEKMQ, per germline (reference sequence). V was pared by 4 bases and J by 10 bases, with 23 bases between. This CDR3 is 17 amino acids long. Using immunoSEQ multiplex PCR, the repertoire was profiled, and TCRdb retains in-frame clones only, with some absent. The sample lists around 130,000 clones, around 90% occurring once. The sequence derives from a human donor with melanoma. J is TRBJ1-6 and V is TRBV13; no clear D gene. The CDR3 nucleotides read TGTGCCAGCAGCTACCAAGCAGGTGCCCCGGGGATATCACCCCTCCACTTT. Its protein is CASSYQAGAPGISPLHF.